The 4 T cell receptor beta chains listed next were all sequenced from one sample in a study of CD8+ T cells in alopecia areata. Treatment indicated: oral pan-JAK inhibitor, 5-10 mg twice daily. Sequencing used cDNA as its template, made by extracting RNA and reverse transcribing it. Assay: immunoSEQ multiplex PCR; the TCRdb copy retains only in-frame clones and omits some. The sample has some 170,000 clones; 58% are singletons. The material sequenced was CD4+ T cells sorted from blood, taken between weeks 55 and 70, from a patient treated with tofacitinib. These receptors were collected from a human donor with alopecia areata.

The V gene is TRBV5-1, the J gene TRBJ2-2, with D uncertain. V was trimmed by 1 base and J by 4 bases, leaving 8 bases between them. The CDR3 is 14 residues long. Germline loops: CDR1 SGHRS, CDR2 YFSETQ. The CDR3 loop reads CASSLNAGTGELFF. CDR3 nucleotides: TGCGCCAGCAGCTTGAACGCAGGCACCGGGGAGCTGTTTTTT.

Comments on this clone: The same CDR3 can be traced to other DNA sequences in this sample. The CDR3 nucleotides are TGTGCCTGGAGTGTTGAGAACATTCAGTACTTC. Translation gives CAWSVENIQYF. J is TRBJ2-4 and V is TRBV30; D gene ambiguous. Germline V gene sequence: CDR1 GTSNPN, CDR2 SVGIG (reference sequence). The V and J ends lost 0 bases and 7 bases respectively, with 4 bases between them. The CDR3 has 11 amino acids.

V is TRBV6-5 and J is TRBJ2-1; 9 bases match TRBD1. Germline V gene data show CDR1 as MNHEY and CDR2 as SVGAGI. The CDR3 spans 14 residues. V was clipped by 6 bases and J by 6 bases; unmatched bases: 6. The CDR3 region is CASRGQGITNEQFF. The CDR3 bases are TGTGCCAGCAGAGGACAGGGGATTACCAATGAGCAGTTCTTC.

This chain uses TRBV29-1 with TRBJ2-6, with D possibly TRBD2 on 5 matching bases. CDR3 size: 18 residues. V lost 0 bases, J lost 0 bases, and 15 bases lay in between. Germline assignment: CDR1 SQVTM and CDR2 ANQGSEA. CDR3: CSVEDRASRGSGANVLTF. The DNA for the CDR3 is TGCAGCGTTGAAGATCGGGCCAGCCGGGGCTCTGGGGCCAACGTCCTGACTTTC.